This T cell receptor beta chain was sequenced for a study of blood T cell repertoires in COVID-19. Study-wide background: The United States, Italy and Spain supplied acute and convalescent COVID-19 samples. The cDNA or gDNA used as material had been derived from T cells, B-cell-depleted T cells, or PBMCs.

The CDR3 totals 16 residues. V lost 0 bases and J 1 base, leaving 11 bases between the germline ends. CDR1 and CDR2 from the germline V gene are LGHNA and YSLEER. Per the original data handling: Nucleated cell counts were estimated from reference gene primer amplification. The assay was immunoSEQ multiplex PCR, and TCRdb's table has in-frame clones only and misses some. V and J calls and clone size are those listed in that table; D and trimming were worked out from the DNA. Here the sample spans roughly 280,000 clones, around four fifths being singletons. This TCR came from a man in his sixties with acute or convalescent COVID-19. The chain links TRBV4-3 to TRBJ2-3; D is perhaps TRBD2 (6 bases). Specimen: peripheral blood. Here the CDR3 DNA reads TGCGCCAGCAGCCAAGATCGGTCGGGAGGCACAGATACGCAGTATTTT. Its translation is CASSQDRSGGTDTQYF.